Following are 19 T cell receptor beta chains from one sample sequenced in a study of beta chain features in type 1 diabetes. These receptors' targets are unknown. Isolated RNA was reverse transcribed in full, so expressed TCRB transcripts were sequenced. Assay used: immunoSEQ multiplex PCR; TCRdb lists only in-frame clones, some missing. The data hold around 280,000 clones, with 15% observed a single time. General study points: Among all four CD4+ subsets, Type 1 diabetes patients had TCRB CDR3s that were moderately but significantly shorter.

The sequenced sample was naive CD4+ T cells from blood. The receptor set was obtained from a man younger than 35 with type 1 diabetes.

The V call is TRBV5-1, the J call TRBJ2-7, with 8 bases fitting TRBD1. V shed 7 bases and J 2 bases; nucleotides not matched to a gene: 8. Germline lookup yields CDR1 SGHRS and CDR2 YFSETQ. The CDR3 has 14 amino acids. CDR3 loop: CASRRQGTTYEQYF. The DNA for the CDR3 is TGCGCCAGCCGCCGACAGGGGACGACCTACGAGCAGTACTTC.

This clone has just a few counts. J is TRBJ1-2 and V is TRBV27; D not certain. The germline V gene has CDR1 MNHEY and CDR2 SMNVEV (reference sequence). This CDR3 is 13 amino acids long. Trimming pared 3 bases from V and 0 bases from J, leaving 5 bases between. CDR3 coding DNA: TGTGCCAGCAGTTTTAATACTAACTATGGCTACACCTTC. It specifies CASSFNTNYGYTF.

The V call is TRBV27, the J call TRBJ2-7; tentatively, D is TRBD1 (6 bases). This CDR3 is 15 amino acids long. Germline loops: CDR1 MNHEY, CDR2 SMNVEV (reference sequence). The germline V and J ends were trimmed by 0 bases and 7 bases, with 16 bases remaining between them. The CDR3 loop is CASSLSSRGPAEQYF. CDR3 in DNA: TGTGCCAGCAGTTTATCTTCCAGGGGTCCAGCTGAGCAGTACTTC.

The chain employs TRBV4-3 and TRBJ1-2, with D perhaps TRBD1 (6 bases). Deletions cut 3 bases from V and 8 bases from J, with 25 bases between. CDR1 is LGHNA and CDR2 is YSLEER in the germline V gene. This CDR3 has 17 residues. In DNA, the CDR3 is TGCGCCAGCAGCCAGGATCCCCCAGGGGCGAGTGTATCGGGCTACACCTTC. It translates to CASSQDPPGASVSGYTF.

The CDR3 is CASRLDSNTEAFF. The CDR3 DNA is TGCGCCAGCAGACTGGACAGTAACACTGAAGCTTTCTTT. The chain links TRBV5-1 to TRBJ1-1; D is possibly TRBD1 (6 bases). The V gene's germline CDR1 is SGHRS and CDR2 YFSETQ. The germline V and J ends were trimmed by 5 bases and 2 bases, with 10 bases remaining between them. The CDR3 totals 13 residues.

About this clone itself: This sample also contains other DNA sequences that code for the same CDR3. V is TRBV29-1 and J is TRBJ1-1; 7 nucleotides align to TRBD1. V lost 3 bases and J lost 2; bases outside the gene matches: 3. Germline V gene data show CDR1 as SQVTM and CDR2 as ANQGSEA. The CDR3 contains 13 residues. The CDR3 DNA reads TGCAGCGTTGAGGGACAGCTCAACACTGAAGCTTTCTTT. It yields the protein CSVEGQLNTEAFF.

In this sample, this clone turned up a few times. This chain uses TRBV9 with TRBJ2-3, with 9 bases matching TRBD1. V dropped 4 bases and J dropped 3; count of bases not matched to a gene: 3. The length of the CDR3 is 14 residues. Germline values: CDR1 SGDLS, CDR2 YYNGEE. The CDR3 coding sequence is TGTGCCAGCAGCCGGGACAGGGTAACAGATACGCAGTATTTT. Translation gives CASSRDRVTDTQYF.

As DNA, the CDR3 is TGTGCCAGCAGCTTCAGGGACTACTACGACAATGAGCAGTTCTTC. Translating gives CASSFRDYYDNEQFF. The chain recombines TRBV5-6 with TRBJ2-1; 7 nucleotides match TRBD2. The CDR3 is 15 amino acids. Germline assignment: CDR1 SGHDT and CDR2 YYEEEE. V lost 2 bases to trimming and J lost 5 bases; unmatched junction nucleotides: 7.

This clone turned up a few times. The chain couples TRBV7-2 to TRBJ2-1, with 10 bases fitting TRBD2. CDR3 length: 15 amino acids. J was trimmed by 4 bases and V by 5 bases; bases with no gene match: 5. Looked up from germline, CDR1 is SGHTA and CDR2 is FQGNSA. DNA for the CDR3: TGTGCCAGCAGCCCACGGACTAGCGGTTACAATGAGCAGTTCTTC. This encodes CASSPRTSGYNEQFF.

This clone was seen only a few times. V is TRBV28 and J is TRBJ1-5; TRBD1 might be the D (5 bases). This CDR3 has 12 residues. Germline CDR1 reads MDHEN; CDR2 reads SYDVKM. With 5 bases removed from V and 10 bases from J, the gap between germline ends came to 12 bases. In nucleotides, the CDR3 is TGTGCCAGCAGTCTGACGGGGGATCCCCAGCATTTT. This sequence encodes CASSLTGDPQHF. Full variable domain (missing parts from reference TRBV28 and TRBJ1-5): DVKVTQSSRYLVKRTGEKVFLECVQDMDHENMFWYRQDPGLGLRLIYFSYDVKMKEKGDIPEGYSVSREKKERFSLILESASTNQTSMYLCASSLTGDPQHFGDGTRLSIL.

CDR3 loop: CASSSTRVSGELFF. DNA of the CDR3: TGTGCCAGCAGTTCAACCCGGGTGTCTGGGGAGCTGTTTTTT. The chain carries TRBV28 and TRBJ2-2; D unclear. CDR3 length equals 14 residues. Trimming stripped 4 bases from V and 8 bases from J, with 14 bases between. Per the germline V gene, CDR1 is MDHEN and CDR2 is SYDVKM.

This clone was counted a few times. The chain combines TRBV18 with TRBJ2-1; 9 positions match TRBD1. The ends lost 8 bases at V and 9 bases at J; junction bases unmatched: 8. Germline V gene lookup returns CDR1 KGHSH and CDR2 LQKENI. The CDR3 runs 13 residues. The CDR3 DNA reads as TGTGCCAGCACACAGGGGGCTAATAGTGAGCAGTTCTTC. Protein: CASTQGANSEQFF.

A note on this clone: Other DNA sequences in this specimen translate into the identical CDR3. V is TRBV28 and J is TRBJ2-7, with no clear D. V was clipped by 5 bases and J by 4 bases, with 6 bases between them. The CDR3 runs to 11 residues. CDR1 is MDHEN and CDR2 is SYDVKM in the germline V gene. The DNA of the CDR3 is TGTGCCAGCAGTCTGAGGTACGAGCAGTACTTC. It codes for CASSLRYEQYF.

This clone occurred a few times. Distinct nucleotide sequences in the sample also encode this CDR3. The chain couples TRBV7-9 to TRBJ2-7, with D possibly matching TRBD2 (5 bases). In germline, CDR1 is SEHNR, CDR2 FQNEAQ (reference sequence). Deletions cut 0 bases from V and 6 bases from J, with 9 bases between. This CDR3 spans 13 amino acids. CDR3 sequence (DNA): TGTGCCAGCAGCTTAGCGGGAGAGGGCGAGCAGTACTTC. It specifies CASSLAGEGEQYF. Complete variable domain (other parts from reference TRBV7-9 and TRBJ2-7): DTGVSQNPRHKITKRGQNVTFRCDPISEHNRLYWYRQTLGQGPEFLTYFQNEAQLEKSRLLSDRFSAERPKGSFSTLEIQRTEQGDSAMYLCASSLAGEGEQYFGPGTRLTVT.

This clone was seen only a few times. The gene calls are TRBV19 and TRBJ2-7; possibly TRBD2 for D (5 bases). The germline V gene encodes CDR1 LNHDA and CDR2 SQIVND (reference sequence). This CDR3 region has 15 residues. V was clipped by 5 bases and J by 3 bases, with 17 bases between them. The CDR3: CASSGRTGSFYEQYF. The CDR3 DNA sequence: TGTGCCAGTAGTGGCCGGACGGGGAGTTTCTACGAGCAGTACTTC.

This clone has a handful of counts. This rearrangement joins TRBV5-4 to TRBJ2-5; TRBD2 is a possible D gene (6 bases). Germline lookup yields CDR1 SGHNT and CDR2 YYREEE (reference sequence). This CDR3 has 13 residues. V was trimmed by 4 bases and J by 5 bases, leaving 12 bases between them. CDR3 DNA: TGTGCCAGCAGCGTCGGTGGAGGGGAGACCCAGTACTTC. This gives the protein CASSVGGGETQYF.

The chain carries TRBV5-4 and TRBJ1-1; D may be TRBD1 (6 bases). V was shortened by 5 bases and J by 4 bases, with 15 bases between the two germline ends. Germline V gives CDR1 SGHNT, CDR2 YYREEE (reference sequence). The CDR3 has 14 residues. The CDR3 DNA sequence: TGTGCCAGCAGACCTTGGGTGGGGGCCACTGAAGCTTTCTTT. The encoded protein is CASRPWVGATEAFF.

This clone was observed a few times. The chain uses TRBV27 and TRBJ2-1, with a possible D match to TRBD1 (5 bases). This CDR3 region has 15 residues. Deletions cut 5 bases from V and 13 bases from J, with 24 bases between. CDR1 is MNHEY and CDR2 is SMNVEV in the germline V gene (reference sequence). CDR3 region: CASSPWGLQREFQFF. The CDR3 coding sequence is TGTGCCAGCAGTCCCTGGGGCCTCCAAAGGGAATTTCAGTTCTTC.

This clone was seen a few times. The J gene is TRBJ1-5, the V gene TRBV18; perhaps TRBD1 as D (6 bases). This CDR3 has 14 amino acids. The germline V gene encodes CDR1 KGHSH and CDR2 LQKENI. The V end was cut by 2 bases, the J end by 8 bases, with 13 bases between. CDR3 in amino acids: CASSPDGGREPQHF. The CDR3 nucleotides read TGTGCCAGCTCACCAGATGGGGGCAGGGAGCCCCAGCATTTT.